A selection of T cell receptor beta chains follows, all from one sample in a study of blood T cell repertoires in COVID-19. Sequenced by immunoSEQ multiplex PCR; TCRdb stores in-frame clones only, minus some. Here the sample spans approximately 210,000 clones, approximately 83% being singletons. The source material was peripheral blood. The receptors were gathered from a woman in her thirties or forties with active or convalescent COVID-19. The CDR3 runs from the conserved cysteine through the conserved F or W. The order of the fields is D gene, J gene, clone size, V gene, CDR3 DNA, CDR3 protein. The D gene is left open where the match is weak. Clone size, where shown, is once, few, many, or a class for clones that have expanded.

>TRBD1|TRBJ2-5|-|TRBV9
TGTGCCAGCAGCCAGACAGGGGCAGAGACCCAGTACTTC
CASSQTGAETQYF
>TRBD1|TRBJ1-6|-|TRBV25-1
TGTGCCAGCAGTGCCGGGACAGGGGGACACTCACCCCTCCACTTT
CASSAGTGGHSPLHF
>-|TRBJ1-5|-|TRBV19
TGTGCCAGTAGTATAGACAGGGGCAATCAGCCCCAGCATTTT
CASSIDRGNQPQHF
>-|TRBJ2-3|-|TRBV6-5
TGTGCCAGCAGGCGGACAGATACGCAGTATTTT
CASRRTDTQYF
>TRBD1|TRBJ1-1|-|TRBV3-1/TRBV3-2
TGTGCCAGCAGCCAAGTTTTCAACAGGGGTCTTTCTGAAGCTTTCTTT
CASSQVFNRGLSEAFF
>-|TRBJ1-1|few|TRBV21-1
TGTGCCAGCAGCAAGGGCAGGACAGGGGGTACTGAAGCTTTCTTT
CASSKGRTGGTEAFF
>-|TRBJ2-3|-|TRBV2
TGTGCCAGCACCCTGGAGGGGACAGACACAGATACGCAGTATTTT
CASTLEGTDTDTQYF
>TRBD1|TRBJ1-2|-|TRBV6-5
TGTGCCAGCAGGTTCCCAGGGACAGGGGATGGCTACACCTTC
CASRFPGTGDGYTF
>TRBD2|TRBJ2-3|-|TRBV2
TGTGCCAGCGAGCGGGGGGGCCGGGATACGCAGTATTTT
CASERGGRDTQYF
>TRBD1|TRBJ1-1|-|TRBV18
TGTGCCAGCTCACCAATGGGACAGGGGGGAACTGAAGCTTTCTTT
CASSPMGQGGTEAFF
>-|TRBJ1-6|-|TRBV28
TGTGCCAGCAGTTTCCCACAGGAAATCTCCTATAATTCACCCCTCCACTTT
CASSFPQEISYNSPLHF
>-|TRBJ1-5|once|TRBV19
TGTGCCAGTAGTAAAGGCAGGGCCGTGGGGTATAGCAATCAGCCCCAGCATTTT
CASSKGRAVGYSNQPQHF
>-|TRBJ1-2|-|TRBV4-2
TGTGCCAGCAGCCAAGAACAGGCAGGAGGCTACACCTTC
CASSQEQAGGYTF
>-|TRBJ2-6|-|TRBV29-1
TGCAGCGTTGTTCGCCCGGGGGACTCTGGGGCCAACGTCCTGACTTTC
CSVVRPGDSGANVLTF
>-|TRBJ2-7|-|TRBV27
TGTGCCAGCAGTTTTGGGGGGAGAGGGTCCTACGAGCAGTACTTC
CASSFGGRGSYEQYF